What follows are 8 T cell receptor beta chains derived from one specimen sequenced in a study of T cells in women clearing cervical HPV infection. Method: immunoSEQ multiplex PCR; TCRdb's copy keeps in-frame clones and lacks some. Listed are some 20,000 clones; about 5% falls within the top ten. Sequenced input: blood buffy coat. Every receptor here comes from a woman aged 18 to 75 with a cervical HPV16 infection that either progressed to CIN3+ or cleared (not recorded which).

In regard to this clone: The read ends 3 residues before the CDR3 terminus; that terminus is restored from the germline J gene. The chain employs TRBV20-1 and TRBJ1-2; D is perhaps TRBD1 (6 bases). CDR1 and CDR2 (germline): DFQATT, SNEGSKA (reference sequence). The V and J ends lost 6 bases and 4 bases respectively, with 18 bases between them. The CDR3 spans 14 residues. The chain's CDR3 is CSATGSGQPYGYTF. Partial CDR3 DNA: TGCAGTGCCACCGGGTCCGGACAGCCCTATGGC.

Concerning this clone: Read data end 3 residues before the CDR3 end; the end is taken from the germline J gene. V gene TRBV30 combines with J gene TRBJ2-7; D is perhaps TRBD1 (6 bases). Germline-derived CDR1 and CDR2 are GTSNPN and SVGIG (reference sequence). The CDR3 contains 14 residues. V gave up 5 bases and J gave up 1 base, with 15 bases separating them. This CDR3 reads CAWGTGTHSYEQYF. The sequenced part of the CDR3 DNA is TGTGCCTGGGGAACCGGGACACATTCCTACGAG. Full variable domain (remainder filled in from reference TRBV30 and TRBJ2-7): SQTIHQWPATLVQPVGSPLSLECTVEGTSNPNLYWYRQAAGRGLQLLFYSVGIGQISSEVPQNLSASRPQDRQFILSSKKLLLSDSGFYLCAWGTGTHSYEQYFGPGTRLTVT.

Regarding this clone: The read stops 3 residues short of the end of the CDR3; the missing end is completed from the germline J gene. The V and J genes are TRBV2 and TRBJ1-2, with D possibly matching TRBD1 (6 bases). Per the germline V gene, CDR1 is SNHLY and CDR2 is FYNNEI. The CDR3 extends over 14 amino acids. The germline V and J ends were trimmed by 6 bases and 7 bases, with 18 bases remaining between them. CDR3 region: CASSRGGVVGGYTF. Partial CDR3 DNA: TGTGCCAGCAGCCGAGGGGGGGTAGTAGGTGGC. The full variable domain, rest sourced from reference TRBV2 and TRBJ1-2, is EPEVTQTPSHQVTQMGQEVILRCVPISNHLYFYWYRQILGQKVEFLVSFYNNEISEKSEIFDDQFSVERPDGSNFTLKIRSTKLEDSAMYFCASSRGGVVGGYTFGSGTRLTVV.

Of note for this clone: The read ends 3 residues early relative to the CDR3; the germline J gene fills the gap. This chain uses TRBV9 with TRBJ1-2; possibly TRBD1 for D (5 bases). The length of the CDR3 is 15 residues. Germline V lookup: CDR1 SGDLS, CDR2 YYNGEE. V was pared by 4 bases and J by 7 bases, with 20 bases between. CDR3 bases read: TGTGCCAGCAGCCCCTATCCCGAGGGGATGGTTGGC. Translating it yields CASSPYPEGMVG. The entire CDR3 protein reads CASSPYPEGMVGYTF. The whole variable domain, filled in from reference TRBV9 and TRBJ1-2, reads DSGVTQTPKHLITATGQRVTLRCSPRSGDLSVYWYQQSLDQGLQFLIQYYNGEERAKGNILERFSAQQFPDLHSELNLSSLELGDSALYFCASSPYPEGMVGYTFGSGTRLTVV.

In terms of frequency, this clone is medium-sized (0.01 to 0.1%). The part of the CDR3 DNA that was read is TGTGCCAGCAGCTTAGACTGGTCCCCGAGGGGC. Amino acids: CASSLDWSPRG. The entire CDR3 is CASSLDWSPRGYTF. The chain recombines TRBV11-2 with TRBJ1-2; D gene ambiguous. Read sequence stops 3 residues before the CDR3 end, and the germline J gene provides the missing end. The CDR3 has 14 amino acids. Germline V gene sequence: CDR1 SGHAT, CDR2 FQNNGV.

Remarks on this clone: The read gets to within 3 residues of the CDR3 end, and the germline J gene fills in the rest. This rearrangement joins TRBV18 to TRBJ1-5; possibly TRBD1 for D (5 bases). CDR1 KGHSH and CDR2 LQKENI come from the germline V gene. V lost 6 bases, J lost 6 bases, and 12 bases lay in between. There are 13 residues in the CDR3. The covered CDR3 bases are TGTGCCAGCTCCCCGAACCAGGGTCAGCCC. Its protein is CASSPNQGQP. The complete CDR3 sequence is CASSPNQGQPQHF.

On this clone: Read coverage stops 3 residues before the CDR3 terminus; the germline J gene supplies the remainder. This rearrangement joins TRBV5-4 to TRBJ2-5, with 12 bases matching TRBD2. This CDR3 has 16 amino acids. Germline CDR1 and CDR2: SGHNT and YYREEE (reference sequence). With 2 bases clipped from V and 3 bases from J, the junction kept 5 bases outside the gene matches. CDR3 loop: CASSFAGLAGKETQYF. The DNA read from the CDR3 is TGTGCCAGCAGCTTTGCCGGACTAGCGGGGAAAGAGACC.

The sequenced CDR3 bases are TGTGCCAGCAGTCCGCCGGACAGGGAGTCTTCACCC. The encoded protein is CASSPPDRESSP. The full CDR3 is CASSPPDRESSPLHF. The V and J genes are TRBV28 and TRBJ1-6; 8 positions agree with TRBD1. The read ends 3 residues before the CDR3 terminus; that terminus is restored from the germline J gene. Germline CDR1 MDHEN, CDR2 SYDVKM. V lost 5 bases, J lost 9 bases, and 9 bases stayed unmatched. The length of the CDR3 is 15 residues.